The 13 T cell receptor beta chains listed next were all sequenced from one sample in a study of blood T cell repertoires in COVID-19 (TCRdb year 2020). The method behind the library was the immunoSEQ multiplex PCR assay. Not all clones reach the TCRdb copy of this immuneACCESS table, which keeps in-frame sequences only. Checked studies attribute under half of the gap to unresolved V genes and leave the rest unexplained. The sample contains about 150,000 clones, around 85% of them found a single time. The ten largest account for roughly 0.6% of the sample. The specimen sequenced was peripheral blood. Receptors were obtained from a man in his 60s with COVID-19, enrolled during active disease.

This clone was observed at least ten times. The V call is TRBV2, the J call TRBJ2-3; 7 nucleotides agree with TRBD2. The trim removed 6 bases at V and 1 base at J, leaving 7 bases unmatched. Germline CDR1 reads SNHLY; CDR2 reads FYNNEI. The CDR3 sequence is 15 residues long. CDR3 residues: CASSIKRGGTDTQYF. The CDR3 region has the DNA TGTGCCAGCAGCATAAAGCGGGGAGGCACAGATACGCAGTATTTT.

This chain links TRBV6-2 or TRBV6-3 with TRBJ2-2; a possible D gene is TRBD1 (6 bases). Germline lookup yields CDR1 MNHEY and CDR2 SVGEGT. The CDR3 length is 18 residues. Deletions cut 4 bases from V and 0 bases from J, with 18 bases between. CDR3 in DNA: TGTGCCAGCAGTTTCCTGATCTGGACAGTCGCGAACACCGGGGAGCTGTTTTTT. Encoded protein: CASSFLIWTVANTGELFF.

This chain joins TRBV7-2 and TRBJ2-7; TRBD1 matches 10 bases. From germline, CDR1 is SGHTA and CDR2 FQGNSA. CDR3 length equals 16 residues. J lost 2 bases, V lost 5 bases, and 9 bases had no gene match. CDR3 DNA sequence: TGTGCCAGCAGCCCTACTGGACAGGGGGTTGCCTACGAGCAGTACTTC. This sequence encodes CASSPTGQGVAYEQYF.

The chain uses TRBV15 and TRBJ2-5; 10 bases agree with TRBD1. The germline V gene encodes CDR1 LNHNV and CDR2 YYDKDF (reference sequence). This CDR3 is 13 amino acids long. Trimming took 5 bases from V and 5 from J; bases not matched to a gene: 2. This CDR3 reads CATSGGQGETQYF. CDR3 nucleotide sequence: TGTGCCACCAGCGGGGGACAGGGGGAGACCCAGTACTTC.

The chain employs TRBV30 and TRBJ1-2, with D possibly being TRBD1 (6 bases). CDR3 length equals 16 residues. The V gene's germline CDR1 is GTSNPN and CDR2 SVGIG (reference sequence). V lost 2 bases, J lost 4 bases, and 20 bases lay in between. CDR3 loop: CAWSPKEGGRGYGYTF. The CDR3 region has the DNA TGTGCCTGGAGTCCAAAGGAGGGGGGGCGCGGCTATGGCTACACCTTC.

This chain links TRBV19 with TRBJ1-5; a possible D gene is TRBD1 (5 bases). CDR1 is LNHDA and CDR2 is SQIVND in the germline V gene (reference sequence). Trimming took 5 bases from V and 0 from J, leaving 8 bases between them. The CDR3 covers 14 residues. The CDR3 sequence: CASSRTSSNQPQHF. For the CDR3, the DNA is TGTGCCAGTAGTCGGACATCTAGCAATCAGCCCCAGCATTTT.

The chain couples TRBV7-2 to TRBJ2-1; 12 nucleotides match TRBD1. V was clipped by 7 bases and J by 9 bases; unmatched bases: 7. There are 14 residues in the CDR3. CDR1 SGHTA and CDR2 FQGNSA come from the germline V gene. This CDR3 is CASNPGQGASEQFF. Here the CDR3 DNA reads TGTGCCAGCAACCCGGGACAGGGGGCAAGTGAGCAGTTCTTC.

This rearrangement joins TRBV6-2 or TRBV6-3 to TRBJ1-4; D is possibly TRBD1 (6 bases). From germline, CDR1 is MNHEY and CDR2 SVGEGT. This CDR3 is 17 amino acids long. The V end was cut by 2 bases, the J end by 8 bases, with 21 bases between. The CDR3 loop reads CASSYGISSRGGEKLFF. The CDR3 region has the DNA TGTGCCAGCAGTTACGGTATATCGAGCAGGGGTGGAGAAAAACTGTTTTTT.

The chain joins TRBV25-1 to TRBJ2-1; D is possibly TRBD1 (5 bases). Germline-derived CDR1 and CDR2 are MGHDK and SYGVNS. The germline V and J ends were trimmed by 5 bases and 7 bases, with 9 bases remaining between them. The CDR3 runs to 12 residues. CDR3 bases: TGTGCCAGCAGTCAGGGTTTGAATGAGCAGTTCTTC. Its translation: CASSQGLNEQFF.

This clone appeared a single time. The V call is TRBV3-1 (or the pseudogene TRBV3-2), the J call TRBJ1-2; no clear D gene. V lost 0 bases and J lost 4, with 6 bases in between. Per germline, CDR1 LGHDT and CDR2 YNNKEL (reference sequence). This CDR3 region has 13 residues. The CDR3 is CASSQEGGYGYTF. DNA for the CDR3: TGTGCCAGCAGCCAAGAGGGAGGCTATGGCTACACCTTC.

The rearrangement uses TRBV12-3 or TRBV12-4 and TRBJ1-1; weak D call: TRBD1 (5 bases). Trimming left V 1 base short and J 11 bases short, with 8 bases between. The CDR3 length is 11 residues. The CDR3 region is CASSLGRGAFF. The CDR3 DNA sequence: TGTGCCAGCAGTTTAGGTAGGGGCGCTTTCTTT.

This CDR3 is CASSPLDRDGGYTF. The CDR3 region has the DNA TGTGCCAGCAGTCCCCTCGACAGGGATGGTGGCTACACCTTC. The chain employs TRBV6-5 and TRBJ1-2, with TRBD1 matching 7 bases. Germline assignment: CDR1 MNHEY and CDR2 SVGAGI. The length of the CDR3 is 14 residues. V shed 5 bases and J 7 bases; nucleotides not matched to a gene: 10.

J is TRBJ2-1 and V is TRBV6-5; TRBD2 aligns across 11 bases. The CDR3 consists of 15 residues. V lost 7 bases and J lost 2; bases outside the gene matches: 4. CDR1 is MNHEY, CDR2 SVGAGI, per germline. The CDR3 protein is CASTPLAGAYNEQFF. As DNA, the CDR3 is TGTGCCAGCACCCCACTAGCGGGAGCCTACAATGAGCAGTTCTTC.